The present T cell receptor (beta chain) was sequenced within a study of T cell repertoires in cytomegalovirus infection. One entry per CDR3 protein results from TCRdb running MiXCR on the reads. The sample has roughly 110,000 distinct CDR3 sequences; about 9.5% are singletons. This CDR3 has 14 amino acids. Germline V CDR1 and CDR2: SGHTA, FQGNSA. This clonotype occurred once. The antigen is undetermined. This may stem from a read error, because a much larger clone lies one nucleotide away. The sequencing input was PBMCs, sequenced either directly or after in vitro stimulation (not recorded which). The receptor was derived from a human donor in good health (CMV status not recorded). Some clones in this sample may be carry-over from other donors' samples. The chain recombines TRBV7-2 with TRBJ2-3, with TRBD2 identical over 14 bases. The CDR3 loop reads CASSPGLAGDRQYF. The CDR3, as DNA: TGTGCCAGCAGCCCGGGACTAGCGGGAGATAGGCAGTATTTT. Together with reference TRBV7-2 and TRBJ2-3, the CDR3 gives the full variable domain: GAGVSQSPSNKVTEKGKDVELRCDPISGHTALYWYRQSLGQGLEFLIYFQGNSAPDKSGLPSDRFSAERTGGSVSTLTIQRTQQEDSAVYLCASSPGLAGDRQYFGPGTRLTVL.